This entry concerns a single T cell receptor (beta chain). This sample was included in a study of cytotoxic CD8 clonotypes in ibrutinib-treated CLL. Overall study context: Response material was collected after a median around 12 months of treatment, range 6 to 36.

Assay: immunoSEQ multiplex PCR; the TCRdb copy retains only in-frame clones and omits some. The profile covers some 93,000 clones, with approximately 80% appearing a single time and 32% taken by the ten largest. The CDR3 runs 14 residues. Germline values: CDR1 SGHNT, CDR2 YYREEE (reference sequence). V was trimmed by 3 bases and J by 0 bases, leaving 10 bases between them. Material: PBMCs, obtained after 12 months of ibrutinib treatment. J is TRBJ2-7 and V is TRBV5-4; the D is unclear. This TCR came from a human donor with chronic lymphocytic leukemia. The CDR3 DNA reads as TGTGCCAGCAGCTGGGCGGACCGCTCCTACGAGCAGTACTTC. It translates to CASSWADRSYEQYF.